This TCR beta chain was captured in a study of T-cell memory formation after mild COVID-19. Background on the study: TCR clusters showed largely donor specificity.

This clonotype was counted a few times. What it binds is unknown. Findings and limits, study-wide: SARS-CoV-2 specificity was not confirmed for second-wave clones peaking on day 37. Detection of some responders pre-infection suggested pre-existing cross-reactive memory T cells participated.

TCRdb redid the calling of the 5' RACE reads with MiXCR, one entry per CDR3 protein. The data show 450,000 to 650,000 distinct CDR3 sequences, roughly 22% seen once. V gave up 4 bases and J gave up 8 bases; unmatched junction bases: 8. The CDR3 consists of 13 residues. Germline CDR1 and CDR2: SGHRS and YFSETQ. The chain combines TRBV5-1 with TRBJ1-2; 7 nucleotides line up with TRBD1. The sequence was obtained from an adult woman who had mild COVID-19 (a few samples of this study predate the infection). Cell type and time point are not known. Sequenced material: PBMCs or a T cell subset sorted from them (not recorded which). CDR3 sequence: CASSAGTVDGYTF. For the CDR3, the DNA is TGCGCCAGCAGCGCCGGGACAGTAGACGGCTACACCTTC.